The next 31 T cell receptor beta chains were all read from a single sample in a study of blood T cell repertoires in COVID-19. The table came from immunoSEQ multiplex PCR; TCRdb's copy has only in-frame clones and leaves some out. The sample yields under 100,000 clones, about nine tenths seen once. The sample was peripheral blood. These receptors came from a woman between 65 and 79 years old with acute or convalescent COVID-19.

The DNA of the CDR3 is TGCGCCAGCAGCTCGGTCCCTATAGCGTCGAACACCGGGGAGCTGTTTTTT. It encodes CASSSVPIASNTGELFF. The V and J genes are TRBV5-1 and TRBJ2-2, with D possibly matching TRBD2 (5 bases). The V end was cut by 3 bases, the J end by 0 bases, with 15 bases between. This CDR3 has 17 amino acids. Per germline, CDR1 SGHRS and CDR2 YFSETQ.

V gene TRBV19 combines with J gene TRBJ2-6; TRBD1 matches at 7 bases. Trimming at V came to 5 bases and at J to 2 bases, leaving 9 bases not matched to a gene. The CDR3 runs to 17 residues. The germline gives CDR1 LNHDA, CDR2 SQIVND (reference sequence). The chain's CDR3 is CASSSPPGTAGANVLTF. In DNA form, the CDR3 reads TGTGCCAGTAGTTCGCCTCCCGGGACAGCTGGGGCCAACGTCCTGACTTTC.

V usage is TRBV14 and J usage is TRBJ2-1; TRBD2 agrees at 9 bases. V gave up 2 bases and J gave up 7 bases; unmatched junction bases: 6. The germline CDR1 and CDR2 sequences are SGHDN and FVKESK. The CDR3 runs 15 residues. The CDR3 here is CASSQQALAGNEQFF. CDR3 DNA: TGTGCCAGCAGCCAACAAGCTCTAGCGGGGAATGAGCAGTTCTTC.

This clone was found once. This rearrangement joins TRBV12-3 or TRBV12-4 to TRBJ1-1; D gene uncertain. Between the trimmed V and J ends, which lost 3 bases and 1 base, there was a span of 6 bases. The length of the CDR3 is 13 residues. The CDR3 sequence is CASSFRRNTEAFF. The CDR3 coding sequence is TGTGCCAGCAGTTTTCGTCGGAACACTGAAGCTTTCTTT.

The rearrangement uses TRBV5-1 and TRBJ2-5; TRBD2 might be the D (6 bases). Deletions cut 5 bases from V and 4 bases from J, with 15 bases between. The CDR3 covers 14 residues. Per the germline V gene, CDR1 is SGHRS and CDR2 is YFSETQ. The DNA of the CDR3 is TGCGCCAGCAGTCAGTACGGGAGCCGAGAGACCCAGTACTTC. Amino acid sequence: CASSQYGSRETQYF. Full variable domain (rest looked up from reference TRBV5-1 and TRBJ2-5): KAGVTQTPRYLIKTRGQQVTLSCSPISGHRSVSWYQQTPGQGLQFLFEYFSETQRNKGNFPGRFSGRQFSNSRSEMNVSTLELGDSALYLCASSQYGSRETQYFGPGTRLLVL.

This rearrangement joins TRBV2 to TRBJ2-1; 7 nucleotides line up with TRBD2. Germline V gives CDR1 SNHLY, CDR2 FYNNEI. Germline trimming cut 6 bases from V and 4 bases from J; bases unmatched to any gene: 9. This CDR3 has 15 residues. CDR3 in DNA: TGTGCCAGCAGGGGAGGGCTCGGTGGATACAATGAGCAGTTCTTC. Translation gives CASRGGLGGYNEQFF.

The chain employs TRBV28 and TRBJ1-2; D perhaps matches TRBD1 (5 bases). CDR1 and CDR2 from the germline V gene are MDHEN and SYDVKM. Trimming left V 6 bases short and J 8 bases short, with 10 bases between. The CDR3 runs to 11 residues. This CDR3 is CASSRREGYTF. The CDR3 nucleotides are TGTGCCAGCAGCCGCAGGGAAGGCTACACCTTC.

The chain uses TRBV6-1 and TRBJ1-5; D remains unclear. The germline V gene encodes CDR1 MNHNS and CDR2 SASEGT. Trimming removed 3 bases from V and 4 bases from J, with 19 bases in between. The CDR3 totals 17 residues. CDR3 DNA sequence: TGTGCCAGCAGTGATGTCCTGCAGATAGCTGGGAATCAGCCCCAGCATTTT. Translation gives CASSDVLQIAGNQPQHF.

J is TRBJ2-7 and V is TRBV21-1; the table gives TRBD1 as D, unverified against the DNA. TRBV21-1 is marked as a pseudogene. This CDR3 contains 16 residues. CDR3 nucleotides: TGTGCCAGCAGCAAATGGGGACAGGGCCGACCCTACGAGCAGTACGTC. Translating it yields CASSKWGQGRPYEQYV.

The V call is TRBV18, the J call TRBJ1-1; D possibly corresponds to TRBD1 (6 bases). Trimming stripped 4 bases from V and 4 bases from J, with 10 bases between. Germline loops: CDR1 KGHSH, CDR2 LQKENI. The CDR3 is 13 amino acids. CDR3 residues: CASSHGGRTEAFF. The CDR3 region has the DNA TGTGCCAGCTCACACGGGGGGCGCACTGAAGCTTTCTTT.

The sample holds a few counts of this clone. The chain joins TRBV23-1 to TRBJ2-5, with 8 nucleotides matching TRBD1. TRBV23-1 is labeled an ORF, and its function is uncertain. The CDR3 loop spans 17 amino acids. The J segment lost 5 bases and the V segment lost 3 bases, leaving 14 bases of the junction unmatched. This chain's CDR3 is CASSQPFKTGVEETQYF. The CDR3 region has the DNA TGCGCCAGCAGTCAGCCGTTCAAGACAGGGGTGGAGGAGACCCAGTACTTC.

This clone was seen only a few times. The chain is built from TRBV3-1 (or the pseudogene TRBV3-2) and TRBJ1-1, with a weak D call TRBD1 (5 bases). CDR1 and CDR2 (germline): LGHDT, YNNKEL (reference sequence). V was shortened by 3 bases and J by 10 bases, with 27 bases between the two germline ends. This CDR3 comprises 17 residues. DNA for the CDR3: TGTGCCAGCAGCCAGTTGCGGGACTCGTCCCTACACCCAGGAGCTTTCTTT. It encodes CASSQLRDSSLHPGAFF.

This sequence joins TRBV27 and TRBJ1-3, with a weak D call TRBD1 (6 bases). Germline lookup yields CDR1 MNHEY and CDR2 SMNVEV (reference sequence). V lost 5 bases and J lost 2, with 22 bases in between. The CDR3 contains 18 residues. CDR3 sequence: CASSRVKQGGTPGNTIYF. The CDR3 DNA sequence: TGTGCCAGCAGTCGGGTAAAACAGGGTGGGACCCCTGGAAACACCATATATTTT.

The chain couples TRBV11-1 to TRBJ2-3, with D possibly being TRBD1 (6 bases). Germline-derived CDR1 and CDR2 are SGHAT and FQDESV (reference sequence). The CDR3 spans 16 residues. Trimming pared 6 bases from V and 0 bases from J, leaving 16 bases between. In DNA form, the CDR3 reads TGTGCCAGCAGGCGATTACAGGGTACCAGCACAGATACGCAGTATTTT. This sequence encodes CASRRLQGTSTDTQYF.

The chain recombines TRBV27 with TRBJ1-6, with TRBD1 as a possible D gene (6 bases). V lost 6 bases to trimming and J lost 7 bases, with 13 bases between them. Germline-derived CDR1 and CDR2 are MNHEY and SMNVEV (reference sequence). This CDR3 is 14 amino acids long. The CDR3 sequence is CASRADRENSPLHF. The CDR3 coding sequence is TGTGCCAGCAGGGCGGACAGAGAAAATTCACCCCTCCACTTT.

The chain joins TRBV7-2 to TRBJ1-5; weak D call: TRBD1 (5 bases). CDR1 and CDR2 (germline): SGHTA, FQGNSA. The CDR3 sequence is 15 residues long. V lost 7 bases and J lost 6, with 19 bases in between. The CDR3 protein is CASNPSPGGGQPQHF. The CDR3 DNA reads TGTGCCAGCAACCCCTCCCCCGGGGGGGGTCAGCCCCAGCATTTT.

CDR3 sequence reads: CASSPSGQGIQPQHF. CDR3 in DNA: TGTGCCAGCAGTCCCTCGGGACAGGGAATTCAGCCCCAGCATTTT. This chain links TRBV27 with TRBJ1-5; 9 nucleotides line up with TRBD1. The germline gives CDR1 MNHEY, CDR2 SMNVEV (reference sequence). The CDR3 has 15 amino acids. V shed 5 bases and J 6 bases; nucleotides not matched to a gene: 8.

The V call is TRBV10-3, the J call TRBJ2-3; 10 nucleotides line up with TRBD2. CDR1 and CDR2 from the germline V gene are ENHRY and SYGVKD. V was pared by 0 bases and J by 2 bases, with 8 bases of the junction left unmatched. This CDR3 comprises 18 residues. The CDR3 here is CAISESLSSGGATDTQYF. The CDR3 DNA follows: TGTGCCATCAGTGAGTCGTTGTCTAGCGGGGGAGCCACAGATACGCAGTATTTT.

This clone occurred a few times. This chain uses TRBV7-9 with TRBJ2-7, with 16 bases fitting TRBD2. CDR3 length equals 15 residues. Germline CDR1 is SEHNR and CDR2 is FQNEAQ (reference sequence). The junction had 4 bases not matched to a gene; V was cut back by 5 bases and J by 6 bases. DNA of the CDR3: TGTGCCAGCAGCCCCGGGACTAGCGGGAGGGGCGAGCAGTACTTC. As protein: CASSPGTSGRGEQYF.

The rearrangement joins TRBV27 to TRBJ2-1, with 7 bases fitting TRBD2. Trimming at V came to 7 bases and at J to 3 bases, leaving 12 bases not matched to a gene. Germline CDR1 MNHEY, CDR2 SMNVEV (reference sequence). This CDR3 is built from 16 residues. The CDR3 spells CASKPSAGAYYNEQFF. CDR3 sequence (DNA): TGTGCCAGCAAACCATCGGCGGGAGCTTACTACAATGAGCAGTTCTTC.

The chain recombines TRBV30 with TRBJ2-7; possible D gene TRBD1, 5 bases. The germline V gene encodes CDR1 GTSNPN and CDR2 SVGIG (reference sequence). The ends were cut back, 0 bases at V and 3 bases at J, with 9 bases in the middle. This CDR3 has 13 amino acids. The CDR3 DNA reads TGTGCCTGGAGTGTACGTCAGGGCTACGAGCAGTACTTC. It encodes CAWSVRQGYEQYF.

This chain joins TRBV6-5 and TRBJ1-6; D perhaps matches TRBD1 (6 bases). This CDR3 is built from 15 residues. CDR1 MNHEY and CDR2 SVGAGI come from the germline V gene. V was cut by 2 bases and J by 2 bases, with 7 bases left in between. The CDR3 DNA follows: TGTGCCAGCAGTTACAGGACAGCCTATAATTCACCCCTCCACTTT. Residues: CASSYRTAYNSPLHF.

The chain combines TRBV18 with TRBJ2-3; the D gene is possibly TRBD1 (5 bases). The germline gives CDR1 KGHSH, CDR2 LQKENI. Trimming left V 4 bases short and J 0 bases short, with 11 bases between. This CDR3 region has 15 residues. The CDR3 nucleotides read TGTGCCAGCTCACGCGCAACAGGTAGCACAGATACGCAGTATTTT. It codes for CASSRATGSTDTQYF.

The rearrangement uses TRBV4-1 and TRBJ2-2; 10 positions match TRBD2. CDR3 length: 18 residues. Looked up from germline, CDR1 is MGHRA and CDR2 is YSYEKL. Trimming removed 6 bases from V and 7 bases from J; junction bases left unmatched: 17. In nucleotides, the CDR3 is TGCGCCAGCAGGAAGAGAACTAGCGGGACCCCGATGGGCGGGGAGCTGTTTTTT. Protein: CASRKRTSGTPMGGELFF.

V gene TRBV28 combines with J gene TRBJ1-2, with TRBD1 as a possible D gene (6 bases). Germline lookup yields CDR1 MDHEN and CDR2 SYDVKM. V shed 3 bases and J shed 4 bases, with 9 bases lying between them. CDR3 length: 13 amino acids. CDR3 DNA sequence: TGTGCCAGCAGTTTGGACAGCCCCTATGGCTACACCTTC. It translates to CASSLDSPYGYTF.

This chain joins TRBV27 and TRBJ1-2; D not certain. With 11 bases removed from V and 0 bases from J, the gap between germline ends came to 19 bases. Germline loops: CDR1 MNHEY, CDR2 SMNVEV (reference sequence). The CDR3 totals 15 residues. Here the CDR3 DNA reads TGTGCCTCCGGGGTAAGACGAACGCCTAACTATGGCTACACCTTC. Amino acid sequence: CASGVRRTPNYGYTF.

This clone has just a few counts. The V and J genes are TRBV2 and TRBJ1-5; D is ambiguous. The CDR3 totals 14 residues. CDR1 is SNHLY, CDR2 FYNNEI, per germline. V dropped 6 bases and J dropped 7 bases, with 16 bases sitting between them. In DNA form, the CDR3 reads TGTGCCAGCAGCCGGGAAGACGGGGTCCAGCCCCAGCATTTT. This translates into CASSREDGVQPQHF.

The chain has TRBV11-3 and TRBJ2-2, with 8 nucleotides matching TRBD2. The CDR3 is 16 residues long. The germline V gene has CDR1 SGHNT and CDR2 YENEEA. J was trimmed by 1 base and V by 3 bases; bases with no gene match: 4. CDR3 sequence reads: CASSLLSGVNTGELFF. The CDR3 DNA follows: TGTGCCAGCAGCTTGCTTAGCGGGGTGAACACCGGGGAGCTGTTTTTT.

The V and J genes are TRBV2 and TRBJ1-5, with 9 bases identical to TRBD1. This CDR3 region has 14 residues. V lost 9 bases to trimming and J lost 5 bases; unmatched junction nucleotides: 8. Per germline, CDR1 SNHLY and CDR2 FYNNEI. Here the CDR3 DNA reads TGTGCCAGTAGGACGGACAGGGGTGATCAGCCCCAGCATTTT. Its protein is CASRTDRGDQPQHF.

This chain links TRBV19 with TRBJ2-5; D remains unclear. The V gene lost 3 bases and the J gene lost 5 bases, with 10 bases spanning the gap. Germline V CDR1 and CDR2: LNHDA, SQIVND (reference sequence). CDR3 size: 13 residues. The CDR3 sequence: CASSIPSAETQYF. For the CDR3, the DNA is TGTGCCAGTAGTATCCCCTCAGCGGAGACCCAGTACTTC.

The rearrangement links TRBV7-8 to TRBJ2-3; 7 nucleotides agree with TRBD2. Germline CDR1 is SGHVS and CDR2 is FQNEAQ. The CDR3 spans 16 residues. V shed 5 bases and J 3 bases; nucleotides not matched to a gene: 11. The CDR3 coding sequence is TGTGCCAGCAGCGCGGGAGTAGTGCGGGGAACAGATACGCAGTATTTT. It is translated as CASSAGVVRGTDTQYF.